This TCR beta chain was captured in a study of cytomegalovirus exposure and HLA in healthy donors. Turning to the study itself: In a previous analysis, 117 million unique TCR beta sequences were found from some 200 million T cells.

Study-wide results and limits: A missense DCLRE1C variant was associated with V- and J-gene trimming of TCR beta chains in a later analysis, and an independent cohort replicated the association. When analyzed later, the rates of TCR association showed variation by HLA locus, with DRB1 the most and HLA-C the fewest.

Details on this clone: Its antigen is not known.

Germline-derived CDR1 and CDR2 are MNHEY and SMNVEV (reference sequence). The CDR3 spans 15 residues. Trimming at V came to 9 bases and at J to 6 bases, leaving 12 bases not matched to a gene. Healthy donors of bone marrow made up the group. 13 Jbeta primers and 60 Vbeta primers were used for the PCR. Data came from immunoSEQ multiplex PCR; TCRdb stores just in-frame clones and leaves some out. Among approximately 59,000 clones listed, roughly two thirds were seen once. The chain has TRBV27 and TRBJ1-5; 9 bases match TRBD1. The clonotype was recovered from a man aged 40-55 years in good health and CMV-seropositive. The sample comprised PBMCs. The CDR3 DNA reads TGTGCCAGACTCCGGTCCGACAGGGGGTGTCAGCCCCAGCATTTT. Translation gives CARLRSDRGCQPQHF.